This T cell receptor (beta chain) was recovered during a study of cytomegalovirus exposure and HLA in healthy donors. About the research overall: Roughly four fifths of 300 to 450 genotyped donors fell in the Caucasian-associated ancestry cluster. Study-wide points: In a later analysis, specific HLA alleles were associated with approximately 17,000 TCR beta sequences at a 0.05 false discovery rate. Apart from CMV serostatus, no immune exposure information was available.

PCR primers comprised 60 Vbeta and 13 Jbeta primers. TCRdb's table, derived via immunoSEQ multiplex PCR, lists solely in-frame clones and lacks some. The sample holds about 200,000 clones, roughly 80% seen once. The V end was cut by 0 bases, the J end by 0 bases, with 5 bases between. Germline V gives CDR1 LNHDA, CDR2 SQIVND (reference sequence). The CDR3 runs to 15 residues. As to this clone: Its antigen is still unknown.

The J gene is TRBJ1-4, the V gene TRBV19; D unresolved. Material: PBMCs. This clonotype originated in a man aged 25-45 years in good health and CMV-seronegative. As DNA, the CDR3 is TGTGCCAGTAGTATAGACGGAGCAACTAATGAAAAACTGTTTTTT. This translates into CASSIDGATNEKLFF. Together with reference TRBV19 and TRBJ1-4, the CDR3 gives the full variable domain: DGGITQSPKYLFRKEGQNVTLSCEQNLNHDAMYWYRQDPGQGLRLIYYSQIVNDFQKGDIAEGYSVSREKKESFPLTVTSAQKNPTAFYLCASSIDGATNEKLFFGSGTQLSVL.